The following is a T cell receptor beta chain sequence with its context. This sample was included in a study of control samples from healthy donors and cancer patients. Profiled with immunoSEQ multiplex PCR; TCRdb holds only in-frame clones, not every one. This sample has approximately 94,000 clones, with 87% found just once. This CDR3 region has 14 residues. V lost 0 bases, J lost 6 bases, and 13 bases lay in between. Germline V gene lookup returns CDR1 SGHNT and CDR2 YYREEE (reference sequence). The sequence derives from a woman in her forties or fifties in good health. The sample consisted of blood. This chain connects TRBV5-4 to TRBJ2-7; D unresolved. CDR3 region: CASSLGLETREQYF. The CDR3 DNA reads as TGTGCCAGCAGCTTGGGGCTAGAAACACGCGAGCAGTACTTC.